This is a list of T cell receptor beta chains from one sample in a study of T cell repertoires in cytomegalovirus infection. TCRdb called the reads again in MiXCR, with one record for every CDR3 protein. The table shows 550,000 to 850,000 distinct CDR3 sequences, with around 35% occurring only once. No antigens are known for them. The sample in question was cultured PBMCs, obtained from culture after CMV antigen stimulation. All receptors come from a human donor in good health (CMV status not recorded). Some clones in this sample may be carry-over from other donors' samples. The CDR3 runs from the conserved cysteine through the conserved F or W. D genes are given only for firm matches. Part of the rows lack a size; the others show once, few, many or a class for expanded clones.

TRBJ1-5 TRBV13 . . TGTGCCAGCAGCTTAGTGGGGGGCCCCCAGCATTTT CASSLVGGPQHF
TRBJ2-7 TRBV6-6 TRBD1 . TGTGCCAGCAGTTACTCGGGAGGGACAGGGAGTATCTACGAGCAGTACTTC CASSYSGGTGSIYEQYF
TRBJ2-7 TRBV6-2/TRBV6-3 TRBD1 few TGTGCCAGCAGTTCATACAGGGGGCCCACCGACGAGCAGTACTTC CASSSYRGPTDEQYF
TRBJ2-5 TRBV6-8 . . TGTGCCAGCACCAGAGGGGGGGCCAGAGAGACCCAGTACTTC CASTRGGARETQYF
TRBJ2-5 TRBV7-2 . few TGTGCCAGCGGTGGGGGTGGTAGTATGGAGACCCAGTACTTC CASGGGGSMETQYF
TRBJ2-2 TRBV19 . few TGTGCCGCGCGGGCGGGGTACACCGGGGAGCTGTTTTTT CAARAGYTGELFF
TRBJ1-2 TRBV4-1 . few TGCGCCAGCAGCCAACCGGGGGCTAACTATGGCTACACCTTC CASSQPGANYGYTF
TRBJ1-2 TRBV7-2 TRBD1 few TGTGCCAGCAGCGTGGACAGGGGGCACTATGGCTACACCTTC CASSVDRGHYGYTF
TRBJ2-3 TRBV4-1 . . TGCGCCAGCAGCCAAGACCGGGGGACACAAGATACGCAGTATTTT CASSQDRGTQDTQYF
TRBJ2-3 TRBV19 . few TGTGCCAGTAGTATAGAGAGGGCAGATACGCAGTATTTT CASSIERADTQYF
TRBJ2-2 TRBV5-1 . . TGCGCCAGCAGCTCGAGGGGCGGCGGGGAGCTGTTTTTT CASSSRGGGELFF
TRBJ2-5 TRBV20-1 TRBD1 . TGCAGTGCTAGAGTTCGGGACAGGGGTTGGGAGACCCAGTACTTC CSARVRDRGWETQYF
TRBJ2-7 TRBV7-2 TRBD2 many TGTGCCAGCAGCTACATCGGACTAGCGGGTGACGAGCAGTACTTC CASSYIGLAGDEQYF
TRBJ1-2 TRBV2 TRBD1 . TGTGCCAGCGCCATCGACAGGGGTGGCTACACCTTC CASAIDRGGYTF
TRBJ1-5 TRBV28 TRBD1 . TGTGCCAGCAGGTACGACAGGGAGTTAGGGAATCAGCCCCAGCATTTT CASRYDRELGNQPQHF
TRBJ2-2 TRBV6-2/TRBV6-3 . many TGTGCCAGCAGTTACGGGCGCCAGGGGTGGAACACCGGGGAGCTGTTTTTT CASSYGRQGWNTGELFF
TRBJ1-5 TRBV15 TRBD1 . TGTGCCACCAGCAGTGGACAGGGTGGCAATCAGCCCCAGCATTTT CATSSGQGGNQPQHF
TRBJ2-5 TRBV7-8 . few TGTGCCAGCAGCCGCGGTTATGAAGAGACCCAGTACTTC CASSRGYEETQYF
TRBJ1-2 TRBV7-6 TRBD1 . TGTGCCAGCAGCAAACCGGGACAGGGGCATGGCTACACCTTC CASSKPGQGHGYTF
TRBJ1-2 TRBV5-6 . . TGTGCCAGCAGCTTTGCGCCTGGGAGTGGCTACACCTTC CASSFAPGSGYTF
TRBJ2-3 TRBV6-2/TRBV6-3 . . TGTGCCAGCAGTTACTCCGGGGGCGCGAGATGGGGGGTTGGAGATACGCAGTATTTT CASSYSGGARWGVGDTQYF
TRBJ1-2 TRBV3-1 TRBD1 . TGTGCCAGCAGCGAGACAGGGGCTGGCTACACCTTC CASSETGAGYTF
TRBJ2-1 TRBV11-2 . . TGTGCCAGCAGCTTAGATCACCGCGTCTACAATGAGCAGTTCTTC CASSLDHRVYNEQFF
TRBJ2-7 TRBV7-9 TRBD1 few TGTGCCAGCAGCCTAAACCCAGGGGGCCTGGATTACGAGCAGTACTTC CASSLNPGGLDYEQYF
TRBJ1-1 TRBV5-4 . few TGTGCCAGCGGGGGAGTTCTTGACGCCACTGAAGCTTTCTTT CASGGVLDATEAFF
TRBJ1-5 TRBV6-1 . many TGTGCCAGCAGTGATCAAAGAAACTATCAGCCCCAGCATTTT CASSDQRNYQPQHF
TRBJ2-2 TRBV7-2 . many TGTGCCAGCAGCTTACTACTTCCCACCGGGGAGCTGTTTTTT CASSLLLPTGELFF
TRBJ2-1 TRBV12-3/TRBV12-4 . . TGTGCCAGCAGGGCCTTCAACAATGAGCAGTTCTTC CASRAFNNEQFF
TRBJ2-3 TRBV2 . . TGTGCCAGCAGCGCCTGGGGGGCGGGCACAGATACGCAGTATTTT CASSAWGAGTDTQYF
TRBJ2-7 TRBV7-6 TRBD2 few TGTGCCAGCAGCTTAGGTCGGGCTAGCGGGGTTACCTACGAGCAGTACTTC CASSLGRASGVTYEQYF
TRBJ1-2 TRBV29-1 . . TGCAGCGTTGAAGATCACAGGGTCGTTTCTAACTATGGCTACACCTTC CSVEDHRVVSNYGYTF